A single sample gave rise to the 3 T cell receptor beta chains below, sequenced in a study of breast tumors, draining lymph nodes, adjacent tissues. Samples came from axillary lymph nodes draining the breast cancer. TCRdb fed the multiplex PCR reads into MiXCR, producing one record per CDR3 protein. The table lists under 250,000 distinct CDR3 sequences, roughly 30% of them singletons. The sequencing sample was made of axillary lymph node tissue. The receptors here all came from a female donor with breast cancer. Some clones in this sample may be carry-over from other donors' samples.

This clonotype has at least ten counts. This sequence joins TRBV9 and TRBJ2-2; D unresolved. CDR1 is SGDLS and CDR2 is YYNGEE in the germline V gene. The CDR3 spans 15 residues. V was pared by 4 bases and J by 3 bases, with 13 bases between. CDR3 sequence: CASSPYRPDTGELFF. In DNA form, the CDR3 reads TGTGCCAGCAGCCCGTATAGGCCAGACACCGGGGAGCTGTTTTTT.

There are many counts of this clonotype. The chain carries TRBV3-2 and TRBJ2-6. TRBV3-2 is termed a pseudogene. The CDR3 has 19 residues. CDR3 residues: CASSHPMGRQSSGANVLTF. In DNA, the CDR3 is TGTGCCAGCAGCCACCCTATGGGAAGACAGAGCTCTGGGGCCAACGTCCTGACTTTC.

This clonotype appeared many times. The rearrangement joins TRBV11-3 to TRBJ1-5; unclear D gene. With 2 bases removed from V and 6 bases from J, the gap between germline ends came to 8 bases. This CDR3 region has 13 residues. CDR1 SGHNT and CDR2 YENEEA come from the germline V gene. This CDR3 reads CASSLYMGQPQHF. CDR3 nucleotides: TGTGCCAGCAGCTTATACATGGGTCAGCCCCAGCATTTT.